The 9 T cell receptor beta chains in this list originate from one sample, sequenced in a study of graft-versus-host responses after intestinal transplantation. These receptors have no identified antigens. The repertoire was sequenced with immunoSEQ multiplex PCR; TCRdb's copy has only in-frame clones and lacks some. The table lists about 120,000 clones, 85% to 95% of them singletons. The specimen was unstimulated CD4+ T cells sorted from spleen or lymph node cells, collected before intestinal transplant. The receptors were sampled from a human donor who received an intestinal transplant.

The chain carries TRBV27 and TRBJ1-5, with D perhaps TRBD1 (5 bases). The CDR3 loop spans 14 amino acids. V was cut by 5 bases and J by 5 bases, with 13 bases left in between. Germline CDR1 is MNHEY and CDR2 is SMNVEV (reference sequence). Here the CDR3 reads CASSRNGGDQPQHF. The CDR3 region has the DNA TGTGCCAGCAGTCGAAACGGAGGGGATCAGCCCCAGCATTTT.

The rearrangement joins TRBV4-2 to TRBJ2-3; a weak D match, TRBD2 (6 bases). CDR3 length: 16 residues. Per the germline V gene, CDR1 is LGHNA and CDR2 is YNFKEQ. V lost 1 base, J lost 0 bases, and 11 bases lay in between. CDR3 in DNA: TGTGCCAGCAGCCAAGCGGCTAGCGCGAGCACAGATACGCAGTATTTT. Translating gives CASSQAASASTDTQYF.

This chain connects TRBV28 to TRBJ2-3; perhaps TRBD1 as D (6 bases). V was cut by 5 bases and J by 0 bases, with 12 bases left in between. The germline V gene has CDR1 MDHEN and CDR2 SYDVKM. The CDR3 contains 15 residues. CDR3 DNA: TGTGCCAGCAGTCCCGACAGGACTAGCACAGATACGCAGTATTTT. The encoded protein is CASSPDRTSTDTQYF.

This clone was counted only a few times. The rearrangement uses TRBV7-3 and TRBJ2-1; 7 bases match TRBD2. The CDR3 loop spans 16 amino acids. The junction had 9 bases not matched to a gene; V was cut back by 2 bases and J by 5 bases. The germline V gene encodes CDR1 SGHTA and CDR2 FQGTGA. Here the CDR3 DNA reads TGTGCCAGCAGCTTAGATGCGCCGGGACTAAACAATGAGCAGTTCTTC. Its translation: CASSLDAPGLNNEQFF.

The chain combines TRBV7-9 with TRBJ2-2, with TRBD1 identical over 9 bases. The CDR3 runs to 15 residues. Per the germline V gene, CDR1 is SEHNR and CDR2 is FQNEAQ (reference sequence). J was trimmed by 4 bases and V by 5 bases; bases with no gene match: 5. The CDR3 region is CASSPGQGVTGELFF. The CDR3 coding sequence is TGTGCCAGCAGCCCGGGACAGGGCGTCACCGGGGAGCTGTTTTTT.

CDR3 in amino acids: CAIGSPSPLHF. The CDR3 DNA follows: TGTGCCATCGGTAGTCCTTCACCCCTCCACTTT. The chain recombines TRBV10-3 with TRBJ1-6; D is ambiguous. Trimming cost V 8 bases and J 9 bases, with 8 bases left between them. The CDR3 totals 11 residues. CDR1 is ENHRY, CDR2 SYGVKD, per germline.

The chain employs TRBV14 and TRBJ1-2; TRBD1 might be the D (6 bases). CDR1 and CDR2 (germline): SGHDN, FVKESK. Trimming cost V 4 bases and J 10 bases, with 19 bases left between them. The CDR3 is 14 amino acids. The CDR3 sequence is CASSPPGGGRPYTF. The CDR3 nucleotides read TGTGCCAGCAGCCCTCCCGGGGGGGGGCGTCCCTACACCTTC.

The V gene is TRBV10-1, the J gene TRBJ2-1, with D unclear. Germline V CDR1 and CDR2: WNHNN, SYGVQD (reference sequence). Trimming stripped 2 bases from V and 2 bases from J, with 7 bases between. CDR3 size: 14 residues. The CDR3: CASSEGYPYNEQFF. The CDR3 nucleotides are TGCGCCAGCAGTGAGGGGTACCCCTACAATGAGCAGTTCTTC.

The rearrangement joins TRBV2 to TRBJ1-1; possible D gene TRBD1, 5 bases. Germline V gene data show CDR1 as SNHLY and CDR2 as FYNNEI. The CDR3 consists of 14 residues. With 0 bases removed from V and 4 bases from J, the gap between germline ends came to 9 bases. The CDR3 is CASSEAGGGTEAFF. The CDR3 DNA reads as TGTGCCAGCAGTGAAGCGGGGGGGGGCACTGAAGCTTTCTTT.